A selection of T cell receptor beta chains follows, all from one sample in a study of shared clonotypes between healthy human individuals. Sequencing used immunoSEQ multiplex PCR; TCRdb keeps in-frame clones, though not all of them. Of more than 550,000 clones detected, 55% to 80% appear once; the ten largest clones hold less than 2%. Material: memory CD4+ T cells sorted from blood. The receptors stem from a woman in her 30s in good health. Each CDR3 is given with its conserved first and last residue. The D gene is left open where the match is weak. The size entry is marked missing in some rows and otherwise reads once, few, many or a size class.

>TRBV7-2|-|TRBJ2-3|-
CASSLGLISTDTQYF
TGTGCCAGCAGCTTGGGACTTATTAGCACAGATACGCAGTATTTT
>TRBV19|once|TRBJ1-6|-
CASSTRQGRESPLHF
TGTGCCAGTAGTACCCGCCAAGGGAGAGAGTCACCCCTCCACTTT
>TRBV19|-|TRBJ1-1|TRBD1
CASSRTGDTEAFF
TGTGCCAGTAGTCGGACAGGGGATACTGAAGCTTTCTTT
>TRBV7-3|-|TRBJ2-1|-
CASSLIGSPNEQFF
TGTGCCAGCAGCTTAATCGGTAGTCCCAATGAGCAGTTCTTC
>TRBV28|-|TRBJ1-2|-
CASSLYRQTTNYGYTF
TGTGCCAGCAGTTTATATCGACAGACAACCAACTATGGCTACACCTTC
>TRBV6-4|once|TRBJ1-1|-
CASSANKNTEAFF
TGTGCCAGCAGTGCCAACAAGAACACTGAAGCTTTCTTT
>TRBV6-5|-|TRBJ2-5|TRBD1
CASSYHGTGGQETQYF
TGTGCCAGCAGTTACCACGGGACAGGGGGCCAAGAGACCCAGTACTTC
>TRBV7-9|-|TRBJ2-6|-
CASSPGDGSSGANVLTF
TGTGCCAGCAGCCCCGGCGACGGCAGCTCTGGGGCCAACGTCCTGACTTTC
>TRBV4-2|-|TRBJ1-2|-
CASSLGWFWGDSAGYTF
TGTGCCAGCAGCTTGGGGTGGTTTTGGGGCGATTCGGCTGGCTACACCTTC
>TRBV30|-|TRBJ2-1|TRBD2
CAWSPGEGNEQFF
TGTGCCTGGAGCCCTGGGGAGGGCAATGAGCAGTTCTTC
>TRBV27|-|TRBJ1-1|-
CASREGGRTEAFF
TGTGCCAGCAGGGAAGGGGGGAGGACTGAAGCTTTCTTT
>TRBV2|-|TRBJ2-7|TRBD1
CASSLDRGNQQFSYEQYF
TGTGCCAGCAGTCTGGACAGGGGGAACCAGCAATTCTCCTACGAGCAGTACTTC
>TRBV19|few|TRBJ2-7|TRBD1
CASSRRGTGAREQYF
TGTGCCAGTAGCCGGAGGGGGACAGGGGCTCGGGAGCAGTACTTC
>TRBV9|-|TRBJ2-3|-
CASSVGISADTQYF
TGTGCCAGCAGCGTCGGGATTTCGGCAGATACGCAGTATTTT
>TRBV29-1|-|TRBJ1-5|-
CSVREQAEGAQHF
TGCAGCGTGCGGGAACAGGCCGAGGGGGCCCAGCATTTT
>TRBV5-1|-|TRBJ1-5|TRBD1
CASSLGDRDGQPQHF
TGCGCCAGCAGCTTGGGTGACAGGGACGGTCAGCCCCAGCATTTT
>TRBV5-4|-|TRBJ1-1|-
CASSLKRGASNTEAFF
TGTGCCAGCAGCTTGAAGAGGGGCGCGTCGAACACTGAAGCTTTCTTT
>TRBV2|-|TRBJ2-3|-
CASSERGDRSTDTQYF
TGTGCCAGCAGTGAAAGGGGGGACAGAAGCACAGATACGCAGTATTTT
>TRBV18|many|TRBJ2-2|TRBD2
CASSPPSGTSTGELFF
TGTGCCAGCTCACCACCGAGTGGGACTAGCACCGGGGAGCTGTTTTTT